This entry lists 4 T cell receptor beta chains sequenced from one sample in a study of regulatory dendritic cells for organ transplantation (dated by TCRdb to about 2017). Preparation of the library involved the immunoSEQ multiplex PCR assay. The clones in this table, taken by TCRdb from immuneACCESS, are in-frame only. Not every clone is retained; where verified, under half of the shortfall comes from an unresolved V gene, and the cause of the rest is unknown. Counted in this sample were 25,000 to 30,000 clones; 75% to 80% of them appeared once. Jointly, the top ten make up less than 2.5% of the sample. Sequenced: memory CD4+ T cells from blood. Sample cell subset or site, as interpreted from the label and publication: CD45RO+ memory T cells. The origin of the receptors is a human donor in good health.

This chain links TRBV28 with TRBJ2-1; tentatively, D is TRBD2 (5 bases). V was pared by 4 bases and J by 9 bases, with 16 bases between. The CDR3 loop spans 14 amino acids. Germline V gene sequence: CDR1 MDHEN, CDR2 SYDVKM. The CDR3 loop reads CASSSPVVRAEQFF. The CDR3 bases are TGTGCCAGCAGTTCCCCGGTCGTGAGGGCTGAGCAGTTCTTC. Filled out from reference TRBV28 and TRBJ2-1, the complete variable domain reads DVKVTQSSRYLVKRTGEKVFLECVQDMDHENMFWYRQDPGLGLRLIYFSYDVKMKEKGDIPEGYSVSREKKERFSLILESASTNQTSMYLCASSSPVVRAEQFFGPGTRLTVL.

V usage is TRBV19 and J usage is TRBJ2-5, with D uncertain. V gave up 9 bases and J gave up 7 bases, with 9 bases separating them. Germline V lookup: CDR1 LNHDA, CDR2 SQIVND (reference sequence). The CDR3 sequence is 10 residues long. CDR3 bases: TGTGCCAGCCGGAAAGGGACCCAGTACTTC. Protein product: CASRKGTQYF.

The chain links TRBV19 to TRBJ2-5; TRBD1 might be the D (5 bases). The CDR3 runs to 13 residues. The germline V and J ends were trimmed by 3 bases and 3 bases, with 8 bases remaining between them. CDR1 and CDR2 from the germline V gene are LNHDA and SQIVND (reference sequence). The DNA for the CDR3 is TGTGCCAGTAGTATCGGCAGGGAAGAGACCCAGTACTTC. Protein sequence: CASSIGREETQYF.

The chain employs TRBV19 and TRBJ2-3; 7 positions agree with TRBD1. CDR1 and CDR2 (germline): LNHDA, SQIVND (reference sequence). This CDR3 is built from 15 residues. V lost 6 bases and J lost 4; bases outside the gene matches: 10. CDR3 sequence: CASRPGQLMADTQYF. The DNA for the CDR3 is TGTGCCAGTAGACCGGGACAGCTCATGGCAGATACGCAGTATTTT.